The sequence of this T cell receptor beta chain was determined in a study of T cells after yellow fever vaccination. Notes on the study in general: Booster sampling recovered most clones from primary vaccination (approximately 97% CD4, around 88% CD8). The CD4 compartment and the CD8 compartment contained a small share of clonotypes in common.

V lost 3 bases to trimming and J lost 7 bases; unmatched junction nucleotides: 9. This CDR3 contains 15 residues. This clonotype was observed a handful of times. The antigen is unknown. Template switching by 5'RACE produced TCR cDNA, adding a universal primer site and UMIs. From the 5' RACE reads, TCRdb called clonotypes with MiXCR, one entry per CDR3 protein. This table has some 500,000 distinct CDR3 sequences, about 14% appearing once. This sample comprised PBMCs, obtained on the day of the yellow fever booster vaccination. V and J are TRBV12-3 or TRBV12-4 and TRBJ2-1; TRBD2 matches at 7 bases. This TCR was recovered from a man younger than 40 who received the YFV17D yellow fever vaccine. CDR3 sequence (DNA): TGTGCCAGCAGTTTCTCGGGGGGTCCAGAGAATGAGCAGTTCTTC. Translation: CASSFSGGPENEQFF.